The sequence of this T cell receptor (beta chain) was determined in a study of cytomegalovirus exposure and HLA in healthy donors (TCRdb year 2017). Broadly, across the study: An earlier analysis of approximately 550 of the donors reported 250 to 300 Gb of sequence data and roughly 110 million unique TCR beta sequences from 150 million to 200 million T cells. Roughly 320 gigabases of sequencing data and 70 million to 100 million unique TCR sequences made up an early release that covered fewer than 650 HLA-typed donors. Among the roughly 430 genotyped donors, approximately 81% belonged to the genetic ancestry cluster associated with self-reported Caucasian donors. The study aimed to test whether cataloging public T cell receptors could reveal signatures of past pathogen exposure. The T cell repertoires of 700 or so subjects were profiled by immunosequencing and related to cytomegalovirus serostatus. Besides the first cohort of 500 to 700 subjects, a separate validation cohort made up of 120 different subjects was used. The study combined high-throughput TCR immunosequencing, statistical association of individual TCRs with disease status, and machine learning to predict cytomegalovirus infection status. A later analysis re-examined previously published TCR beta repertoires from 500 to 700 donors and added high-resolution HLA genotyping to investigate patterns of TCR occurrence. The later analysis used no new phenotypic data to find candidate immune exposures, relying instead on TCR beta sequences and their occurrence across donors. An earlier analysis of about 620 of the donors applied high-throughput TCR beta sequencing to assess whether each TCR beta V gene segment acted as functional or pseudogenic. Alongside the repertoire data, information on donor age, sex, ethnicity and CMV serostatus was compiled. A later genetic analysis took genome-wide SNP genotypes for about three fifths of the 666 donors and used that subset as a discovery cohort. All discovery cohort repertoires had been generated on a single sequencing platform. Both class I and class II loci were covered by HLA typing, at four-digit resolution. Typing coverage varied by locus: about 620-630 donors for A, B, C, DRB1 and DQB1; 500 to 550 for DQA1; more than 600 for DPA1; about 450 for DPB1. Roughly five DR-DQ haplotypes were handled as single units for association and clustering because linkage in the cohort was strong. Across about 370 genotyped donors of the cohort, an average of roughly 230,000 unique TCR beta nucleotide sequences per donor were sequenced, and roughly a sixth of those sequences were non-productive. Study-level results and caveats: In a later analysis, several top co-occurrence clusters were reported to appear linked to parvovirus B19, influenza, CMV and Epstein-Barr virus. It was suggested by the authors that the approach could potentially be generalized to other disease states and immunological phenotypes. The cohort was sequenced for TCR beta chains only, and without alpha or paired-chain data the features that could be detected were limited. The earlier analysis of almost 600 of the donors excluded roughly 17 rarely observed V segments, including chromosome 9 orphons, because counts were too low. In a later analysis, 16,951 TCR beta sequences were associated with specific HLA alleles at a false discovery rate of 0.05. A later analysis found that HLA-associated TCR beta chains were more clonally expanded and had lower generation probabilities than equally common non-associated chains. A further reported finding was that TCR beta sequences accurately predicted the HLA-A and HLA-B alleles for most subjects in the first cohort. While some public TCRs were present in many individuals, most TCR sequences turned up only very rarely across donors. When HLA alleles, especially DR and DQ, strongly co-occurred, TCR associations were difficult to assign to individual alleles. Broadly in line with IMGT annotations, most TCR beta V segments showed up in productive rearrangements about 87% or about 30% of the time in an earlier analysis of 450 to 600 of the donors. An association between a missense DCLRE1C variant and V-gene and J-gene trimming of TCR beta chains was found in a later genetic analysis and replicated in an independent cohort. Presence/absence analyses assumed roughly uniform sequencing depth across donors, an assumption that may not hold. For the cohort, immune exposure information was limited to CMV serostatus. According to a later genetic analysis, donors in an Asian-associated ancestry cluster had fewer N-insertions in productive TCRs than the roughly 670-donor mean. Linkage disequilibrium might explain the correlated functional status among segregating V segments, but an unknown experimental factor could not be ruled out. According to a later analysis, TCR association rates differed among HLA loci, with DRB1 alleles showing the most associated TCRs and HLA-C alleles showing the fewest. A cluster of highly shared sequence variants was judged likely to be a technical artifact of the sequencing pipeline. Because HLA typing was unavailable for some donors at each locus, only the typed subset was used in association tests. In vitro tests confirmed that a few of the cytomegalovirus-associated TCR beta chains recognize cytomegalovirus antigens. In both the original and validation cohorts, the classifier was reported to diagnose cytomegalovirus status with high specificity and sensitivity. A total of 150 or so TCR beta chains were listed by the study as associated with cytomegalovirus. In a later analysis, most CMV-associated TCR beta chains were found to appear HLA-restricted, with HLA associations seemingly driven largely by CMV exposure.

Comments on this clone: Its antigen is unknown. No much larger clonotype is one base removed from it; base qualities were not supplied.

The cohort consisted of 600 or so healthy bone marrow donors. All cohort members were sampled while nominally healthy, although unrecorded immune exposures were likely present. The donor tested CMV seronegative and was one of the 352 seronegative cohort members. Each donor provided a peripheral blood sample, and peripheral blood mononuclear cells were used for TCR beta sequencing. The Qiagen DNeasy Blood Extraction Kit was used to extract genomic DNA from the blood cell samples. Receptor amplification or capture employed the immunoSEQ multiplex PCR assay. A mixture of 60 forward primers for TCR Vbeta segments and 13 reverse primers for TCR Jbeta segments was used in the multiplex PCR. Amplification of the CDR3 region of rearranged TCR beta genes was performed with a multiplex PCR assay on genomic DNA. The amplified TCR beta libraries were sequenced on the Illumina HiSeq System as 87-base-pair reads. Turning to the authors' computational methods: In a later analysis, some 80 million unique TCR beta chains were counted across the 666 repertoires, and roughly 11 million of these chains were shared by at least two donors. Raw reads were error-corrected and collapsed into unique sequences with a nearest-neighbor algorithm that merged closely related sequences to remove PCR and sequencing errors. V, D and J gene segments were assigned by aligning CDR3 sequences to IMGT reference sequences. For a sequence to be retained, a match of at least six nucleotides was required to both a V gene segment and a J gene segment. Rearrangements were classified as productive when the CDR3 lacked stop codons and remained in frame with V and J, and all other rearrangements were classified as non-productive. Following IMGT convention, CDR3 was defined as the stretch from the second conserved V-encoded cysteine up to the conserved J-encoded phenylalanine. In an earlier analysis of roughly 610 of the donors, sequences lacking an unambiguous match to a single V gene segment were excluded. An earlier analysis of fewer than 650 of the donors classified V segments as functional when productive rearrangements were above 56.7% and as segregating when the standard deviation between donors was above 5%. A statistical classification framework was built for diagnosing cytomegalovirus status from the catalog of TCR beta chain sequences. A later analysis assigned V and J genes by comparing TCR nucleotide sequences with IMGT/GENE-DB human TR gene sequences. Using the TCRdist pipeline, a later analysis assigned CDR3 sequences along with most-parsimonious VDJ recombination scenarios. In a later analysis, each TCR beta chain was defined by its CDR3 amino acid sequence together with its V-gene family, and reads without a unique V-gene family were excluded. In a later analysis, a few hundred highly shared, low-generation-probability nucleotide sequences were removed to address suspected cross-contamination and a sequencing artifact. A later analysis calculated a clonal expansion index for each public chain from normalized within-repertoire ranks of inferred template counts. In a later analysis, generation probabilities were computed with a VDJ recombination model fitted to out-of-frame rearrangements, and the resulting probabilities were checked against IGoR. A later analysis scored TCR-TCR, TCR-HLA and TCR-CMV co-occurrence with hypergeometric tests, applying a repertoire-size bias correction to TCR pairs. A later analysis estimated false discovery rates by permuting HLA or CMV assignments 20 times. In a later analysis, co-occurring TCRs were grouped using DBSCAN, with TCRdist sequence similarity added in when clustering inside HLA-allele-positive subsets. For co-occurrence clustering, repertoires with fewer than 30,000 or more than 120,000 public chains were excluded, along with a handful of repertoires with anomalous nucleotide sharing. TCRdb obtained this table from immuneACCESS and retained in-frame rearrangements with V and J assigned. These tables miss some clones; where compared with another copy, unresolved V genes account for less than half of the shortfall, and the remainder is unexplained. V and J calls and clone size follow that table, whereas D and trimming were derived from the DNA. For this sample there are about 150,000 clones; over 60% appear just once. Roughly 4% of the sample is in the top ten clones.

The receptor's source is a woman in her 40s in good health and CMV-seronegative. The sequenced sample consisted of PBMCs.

The base sequence is TGTGCCAGCAGCCCCAGGGTGAAGAATTCACCCCTCCACTTT. Translated, it reads CASSPRVKNSPLHF. The chain is encoded by TRBV6-4 joined to TRBJ1-6; the best D guess is TRBD1, with 5 bases matching. Trimming removed 6 bases from V and 7 bases from J, leaving 13 bases between the germline ends. The germline V gene supplies CDR1 MRHNA and CDR2 SNTAGT. Including cysteine and phenylalanine, the CDR3 has 14 amino acids. Left in the record is the CDR3 DNA by itself, 42 bases read in frame from the first base.